Listed below are T cell receptor beta chains from one sample, sequenced in a study of T cells in localized non-small cell lung cancer. Profiling relied on immunoSEQ multiplex PCR, and the TCRdb table lists in-frame clones only, not all of them. The table has 26,000 or so clones, 86% seen once; the top ten hold 11% to 15%. This specimen consisted of peripheral blood, obtained before any cancer treatment. These receptors were obtained from an older female donor with stage I lung adenocarcinoma. The CDR3 runs from the conserved cysteine through the conserved F or W. The D gene is left open where the match is weak. Clone size is stated in some rows and not others, as once, few, many or a class when expanded.

DNA	CDR3	V	size	J	D
TGTGCCAGCCGGGACAGGGGCGCCCTGTTGGGAGAGACCCAGTACTTC	CASRDRGALLGETQYF	TRBV19	once	TRBJ2-5	TRBD1
TGTGCCTGGAGTTTAAGGCTCCCATCCCATGGCTACACCTTC	CAWSLRLPSHGYTF	TRBV30	-	TRBJ1-2	-
TGTGCCAGCACTTCAAAACTAGCGGGAGATTTTACAGATACGCAGTATTTT	CASTSKLAGDFTDTQYF	TRBV21-1	-	TRBJ2-3	-
TGTGCCAGCAGCCGGGGACAGGGGGCGACAAGTACTGAAGCTTTCTTT	CASSRGQGATSTEAFF	TRBV7-9	-	TRBJ1-1	TRBD1
TGTGCCAGTAGTATAAGTCAGGGATCCTACGAGCAGTACTTC	CASSISQGSYEQYF	TRBV19	-	TRBJ2-7	-
TGTGCCAGCAGTTACGATGGCTACACCTTC	CASSYDGYTF	TRBV6-6	-	TRBJ1-2	-
TGTGCCAGCTCCGGGACTAGTGTGGTCGGGGAGCTGTTTTTT	CASSGTSVVGELFF	TRBV28	once	TRBJ2-2	TRBD2
TGTGCCAGCAGTTACGGCCCAGAACCAAATCAGCCCCAGCATTTT	CASSYGPEPNQPQHF	TRBV6-5	-	TRBJ1-5	-
TGTGCCTGGAGTGAAGGGGGCGCTTGGGCAGATACGCAGTATTTT	CAWSEGGAWADTQYF	TRBV30	-	TRBJ2-3	TRBD1
TGCAGCGTTGAAACCCCGGGATCCTACAATGAGCAGTTCTTC	CSVETPGSYNEQFF	TRBV29-1	medium-sized	TRBJ2-1	-
TGTGCCAGCAGCTTGGACAGGGTTCAGCCCCAGCATTTT	CASSLDRVQPQHF	TRBV5-6	-	TRBJ1-5	-
TGTGCCAGCACTCTTACGGGGGGGGCTGAAGCTTTCTTT	CASTLTGGAEAFF	TRBV5-4	-	TRBJ1-1	-
TGTGCCAGCAGTTTATCGAACAGGGAGAATACGCAGTATTTT	CASSLSNRENTQYF	TRBV27	once	TRBJ2-3	-
TGTGCCAGCAGTTACAGGAGTGGCAATCAGCCCCAGCATTTT	CASSYRSGNQPQHF	TRBV6-6	-	TRBJ1-5	-
TGTGCCAGCAGTGAAGCGCTCTTCGTCGGCAGCGACTATGGCTACACCTTC	CASSEALFVGSDYGYTF	TRBV2	-	TRBJ1-2	-
TGTGCCAGTAGTATAGCTGGGACAGGGGGCAACTATGGCTACACCTTC	CASSIAGTGGNYGYTF	TRBV19	few	TRBJ1-2	TRBD1
TGTGCCAGCAGTGAAACTCACGAAGGTTTTGGCAGGGGGTATGGCTACACCTTC	CASSETHEGFGRGYGYTF	TRBV6-1	-	TRBJ1-2	TRBD1
TGCGCCAGCAGCTCTAGCGGGAGGGATGACAATGAGCAGTTCTTC	CASSSSGRDDNEQFF	TRBV5-1	once	TRBJ2-1	TRBD2
TGTGCCAGTAGTATTTTAGCCCCGAATAAGGCAAACTATGGCTACACCTTC	CASSILAPNKANYGYTF	TRBV19	-	TRBJ1-2	-
TGTGCCATCAAGGGACAGGGATCCGACTATGGCTACACCTTC	CAIKGQGSDYGYTF	TRBV10-3	-	TRBJ1-2	TRBD1
TGTGCCAGCAGCTTAGATGGGGGCACTGAAGCTTTCTTT	CASSLDGGTEAFF	TRBV7-9	-	TRBJ1-1	-
TGTGCCAGCAGCTTGGACCGCAGAACAGATACGCAGTATTTT	CASSLDRRTDTQYF	TRBV5-6	-	TRBJ2-3	-
TGTGCCAGCAGCTTATTTGACAGCGGATCCAGCAATCAGCCCCAGCATTTT	CASSLFDSGSSNQPQHF	TRBV5-5	-	TRBJ1-5	-
TGTGCCTGGGTATCAGGGTATTCAAACTATGGCTACACCTTC	CAWVSGYSNYGYTF	TRBV30	-	TRBJ1-2	-
TGCGCCAGCAGCTTGGTTCCGTTACAGGGGAACGAGCAGTACTTC	CASSLVPLQGNEQYF	TRBV5-1	-	TRBJ2-7	TRBD1
TGTGCCAGCAGCAAAGTCCAGCGAGAGTTAGATAATTCACCCCTCCACTTT	CASSKVQRELDNSPLHF	TRBV21-1	-	TRBJ1-6	-
TGTGCCTGGCGCGGGGGGGCCTCCGGGGAGCTGTTTTTT	CAWRGGASGELFF	TRBV7-9	-	TRBJ2-2	TRBD2
TGCGCCAGCAGTGAAGGTTGGGGATCCTACGAGCAGTACTTC	CASSEGWGSYEQYF	TRBV10-2	-	TRBJ2-7	-
TGCGCCAGCAGCTTGGCCTTGGCCTCCCCGCATTTCTTT	CASSLALASPHFF	TRBV5-1	-	TRBJ1-1	-
TGCGCCAGCAGCTTGAGAGGGGAGACCCAGTACTTC	CASSLRGETQYF	TRBV5-1	-	TRBJ2-5	-
TGTGCCAGCAGCGTAGCGGGATCTAACACCGGGGAGCTGTTTTTT	CASSVAGSNTGELFF	TRBV9	-	TRBJ2-2	-
TGTGCCATCAGAGGGGGGGGAGAGACCCAGTACTTC	CAIRGGGETQYF	TRBV10-3	few	TRBJ2-5	-
TGTGCCACCGCGGGACAAACCTACGAGCAGTACTTC	CATAGQTYEQYF	TRBV6-6	-	TRBJ2-7	-
TGTGCCAGCAGCTTAGCCGGGGCCACCGGGGAGCTGTTTTTT	CASSLAGATGELFF	TRBV7-2	large	TRBJ2-2	-
TGCGCCAGCAGCTTGGTGCAGGGCTATGGCTACACCTTC	CASSLVQGYGYTF	TRBV5-1	-	TRBJ1-2	-
TGTGCCTGGAGAATGAAGGGACAGCTCAATCAGCCCCAGCATTTT	CAWRMKGQLNQPQHF	TRBV30	-	TRBJ1-5	TRBD1
TGTGCCAGCAGTGAGTCTAGCTACAATGAGCAGTTCTTC	CASSESSYNEQFF	TRBV2	-	TRBJ2-1	-
TGTGCCTGGAGGCGGGTCCATAATTCACCCCTCCACTTT	CAWRRVHNSPLHF	TRBV30	-	TRBJ1-6	-
TGTGCCAGCAGTCGGGGACATAGAGACACTGAAGCTTTCTTT	CASSRGHRDTEAFF	TRBV2	-	TRBJ1-1	-
TGTGCCAGCAGCTTAGATCTAAGGAACAGGAAAAGCTCCTACGAGCAGTACTTC	CASSLDLRNRKSSYEQYF	TRBV11-3	-	TRBJ2-7	-
TGTGCCAGCAGTTTCAATGGAGCCCAGTACTTC	CASSFNGAQYF	TRBV27	-	TRBJ2-7	-
TGTGCCAGCAACCAACCGGGACAGGGCTCAGATACGCAGTATTTT	CASNQPGQGSDTQYF	TRBV5-8	-	TRBJ2-3	TRBD1
TGTGCCAGTACTCCCTCGACGGGGAATCAGCCCCAGCATTTT	CASTPSTGNQPQHF	TRBV19	-	TRBJ1-5	-
TGTGCCAGCAGCTTGGGCAGGGCTGGTGGCTACACCTTC	CASSLGRAGGYTF	TRBV5-6	few	TRBJ1-2	-
TGTGCCAGCAGTGAATATACAGGGACTGAAGCTTTCTTT	CASSEYTGTEAFF	TRBV6-1	-	TRBJ1-1	-
TGTGCCAGCAGTTATTCCGAACCCTACGAGCAGTACTTC	CASSYSEPYEQYF	TRBV6-5	-	TRBJ2-7	-
TGTGCCAGCAGCCAACTCGGGGGGACCGGGGAGCTGTTTTTT	CASSQLGGTGELFF	TRBV14	once	TRBJ2-2	TRBD2
TGTGCCTGGCGGCGGGATGCCTACGAGCAGTACTTC	CAWRRDAYEQYF	TRBV30	-	TRBJ2-7	-
TGTGCCACCACGGACCTGTCTGGAAACACCATATATTTT	CATTDLSGNTIYF	TRBV6-5	-	TRBJ1-3	-
TGTGCCAGCAGCTTAAGTTTCGGCAGAAACACTGAAGCTTTCTTT	CASSLSFGRNTEAFF	TRBV7-2	once	TRBJ1-1	-
TGTGCCAGCAGCGTAGGTGGGACAGGGAACACTGAAGCTTTCTTT	CASSVGGTGNTEAFF	TRBV9	-	TRBJ1-1	TRBD1
TGTGCCAGCAGCGTAGCTCCTGACCCCCTCTACGAGCAGTACTTC	CASSVAPDPLYEQYF	TRBV9	-	TRBJ2-7	-